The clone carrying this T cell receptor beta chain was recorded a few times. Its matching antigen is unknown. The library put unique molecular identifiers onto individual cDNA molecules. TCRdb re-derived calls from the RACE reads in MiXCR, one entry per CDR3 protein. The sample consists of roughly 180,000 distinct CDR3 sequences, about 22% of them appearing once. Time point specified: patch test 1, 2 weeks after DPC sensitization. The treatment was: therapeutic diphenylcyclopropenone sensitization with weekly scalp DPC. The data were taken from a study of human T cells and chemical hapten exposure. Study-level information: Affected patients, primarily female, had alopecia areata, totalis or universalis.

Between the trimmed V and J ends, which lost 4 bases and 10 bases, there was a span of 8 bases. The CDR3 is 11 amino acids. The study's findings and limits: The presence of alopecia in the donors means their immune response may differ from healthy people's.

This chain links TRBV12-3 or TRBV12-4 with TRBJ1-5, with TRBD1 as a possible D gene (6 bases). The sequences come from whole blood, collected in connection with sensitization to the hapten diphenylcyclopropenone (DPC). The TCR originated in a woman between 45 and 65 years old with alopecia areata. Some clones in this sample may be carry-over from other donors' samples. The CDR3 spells CASSSRGPQHF. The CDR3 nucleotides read TGTGCCAGCAGTTCCAGGGGCCCCCAGCATTTT.